This T cell receptor (beta chain) was identified in a study of shared clonotypes between healthy human individuals. This clone was counted a few times. The CDR3 has 13 amino acids. V was clipped by 5 bases and J by 1 base; unmatched bases: 2. Germline values: CDR1 SGHTA, CDR2 FQGNSA. Clones were sequenced by immunoSEQ multiplex PCR, and TCRdb holds only the in-frame ones, with some missing. This table holds some 2,400,000 clones, 90% to 97% found once. The chain uses TRBV7-2 and TRBJ2-7; TRBD1 matches at 7 bases. Source material: naive CD4+ T cells sorted from blood. Subset: CD45RA+ positively selected. The TCR sequence derives from a man younger than 35 in good health. CDR3 sequence: CASSPGQSYEQYF. For the CDR3, the DNA is TGTGCCAGCAGCCCGGGACAGTCCTACGAGCAGTACTTC.